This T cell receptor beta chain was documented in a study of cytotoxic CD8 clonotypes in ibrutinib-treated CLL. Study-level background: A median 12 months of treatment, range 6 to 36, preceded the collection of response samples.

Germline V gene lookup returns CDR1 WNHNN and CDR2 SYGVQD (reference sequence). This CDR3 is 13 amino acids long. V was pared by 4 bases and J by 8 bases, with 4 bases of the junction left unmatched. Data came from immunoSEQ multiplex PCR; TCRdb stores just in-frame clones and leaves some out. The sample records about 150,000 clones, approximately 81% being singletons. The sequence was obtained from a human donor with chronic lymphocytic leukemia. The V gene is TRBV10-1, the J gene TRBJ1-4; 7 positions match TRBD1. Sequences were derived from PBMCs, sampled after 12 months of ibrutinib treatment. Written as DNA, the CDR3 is TGCGCCAGCAGTGGACAGGGAAGGGAAAAACTGTTTTTT. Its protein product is CASSGQGREKLFF.